This T cell receptor beta chain is drawn from a study of blood T cells in healthy people across ages. V lost 6 bases and J 3 bases, leaving 11 bases between the germline ends. The CDR3 is 13 amino acids. Germline V CDR1 and CDR2: ENHRY, SYGVKD. PCR was performed a second time for 7 to 11 cycles using a sample-barcoded 5' primer and a J-beta primer mix. Every cDNA was tagged by a template-switch adaptor with 12 random nucleotides. TCRdb re-analysed the 5' RACE reads in MiXCR, keeping a single row per CDR3 protein. The repertoire holds more than 750,000 distinct CDR3 sequences, with almost 30% as singletons. This clonotype has at least ten counts. This sample was also put to use in a study of T cells of mothers and their children. From that report: A few mothers and their six children, all healthy Caucasians, donated. Overlap ran slightly, non-significantly higher for related than unrelated mother-child pairs.

Sequenced sample: blood. The receptor was isolated from a woman aged 40 to 49 in good health. This rearrangement joins TRBV10-3 to TRBJ2-5; no clear D gene. The CDR3 DNA follows: TGTGCCATCAGACGGAACGAAGAAGAGACCCAGTACTTC. Amino acids: CAIRRNEEETQYF.